This T cell receptor (beta chain) was sequenced during a study of a mutant IDH1 vaccine in newly diagnosed glioma. Study in general: Patients were pretreated with radiotherapy, temozolomide, or both, mostly both.

A note on this clone: The target antigen is unknown.

Only in-frame clones appear in the TCRdb table, and some are missing; sequencing was by immunoSEQ multiplex PCR. The sample holds approximately 37,000 clones, approximately 50% seen once. Time point: week 5, during vaccination. Doses comprised 300 ug of mutant IDH1 20-mer peptide each, plus topical imiquimod. Sample: PBMCs, taken from a glioma patient whose treatment included an IDH1 peptide vaccine. This receptor was taken from a woman in her late teens or twenties with glioma.

The CDR3 region is CASSLAAGARGNTEAFF. The CDR3, as DNA: TGTGCCAGCAGCTTGGCGGCGGGGGCGCGCGGGAACACTGAAGCTTTCTTT. The chain combines TRBV5-4 with TRBJ1-1; D perhaps matches TRBD1 (6 bases). The CDR3 is made up of 17 amino acids. Germline CDR1 and CDR2: SGHNT and YYREEE (reference sequence). V lost 0 bases and J 1 base, leaving 16 bases between the germline ends.